What follows is one T cell receptor beta chain and its context. Using immunoSEQ multiplex PCR, the repertoire was profiled, and TCRdb retains in-frame clones only, with some absent. The table lists tens of thousands of clones, 70% to 90% of them singletons, with 4.7% in the top ten. These data belong to a study of OX40 agonist ivuxolimab in advanced cancers. Study summary: The treatment was a fully human IgG2 OX40 agonist, ivuxolimab. Ivuxolimab was administered intravenously to patients at 0.01 to 10 mg/kg every 2 weeks. A history of anti-PD-1, anti-PD-L1 or anti-CTLA-4 therapy was acceptable, and around 36% had some.

V was clipped by 2 bases and J by 7 bases, with 15 bases between them. The CDR3 is 16 amino acids. Germline CDR1 reads MNHEY; CDR2 reads SVGAGI. The clonotype originates from an adult with an advanced solid tumor such as melanoma, head and neck, liver or kidney cancer. The rearrangement joins TRBV6-5 to TRBJ1-6, with a tentative D call TRBD1 (6 bases). Sequencing was performed on CD4+ or CD8+ T cells sorted from blood, taken in a trial of the OX40 agonist ivuxolimab. The CDR3 DNA reads as TGTGCCAGCAGTTACCCCTACGGGGGCGCGAATTCACCCCTCCACTTT. It codes for CASSYPYGGANSPLHF.